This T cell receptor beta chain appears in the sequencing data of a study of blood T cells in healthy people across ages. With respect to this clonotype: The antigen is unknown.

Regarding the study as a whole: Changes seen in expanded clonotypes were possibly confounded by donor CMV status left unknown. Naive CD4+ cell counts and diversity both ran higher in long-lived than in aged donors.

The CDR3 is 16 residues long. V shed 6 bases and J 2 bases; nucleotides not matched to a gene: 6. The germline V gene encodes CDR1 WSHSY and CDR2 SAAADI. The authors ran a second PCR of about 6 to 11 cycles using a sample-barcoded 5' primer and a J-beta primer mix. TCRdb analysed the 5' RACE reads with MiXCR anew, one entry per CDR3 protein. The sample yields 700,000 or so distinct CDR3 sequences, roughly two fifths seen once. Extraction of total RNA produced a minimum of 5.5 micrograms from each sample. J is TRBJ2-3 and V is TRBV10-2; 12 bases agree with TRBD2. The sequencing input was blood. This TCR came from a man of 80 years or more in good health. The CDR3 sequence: CASSVPSGGDTDTQYF. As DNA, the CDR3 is TGCGCCAGCAGCGTACCTAGCGGGGGGGACACAGATACGCAGTATTTT.